This record looks at one T cell receptor (beta chain) sequence and its context. The record originates from a study of T cells in Graves' hyperthyroidism and ophthalmopathy. TCR beta CDR3 regions were amplified from RNA transcripts. First-round RT-PCR of the TCR CDR3 relied on the HTBI primer set. TCRdb used MiXCR to reprocess the multiplex PCR reads, holding one entry per CDR3 protein. The sample lists fewer than 650,000 distinct CDR3 sequences, more than 13% occurring once. This TCR derives from a woman between 18 and 30 years old with Graves' ophthalmopathy. The sample consisted of blood.

CDR3 sequence: CASSYSTGLRSPLHF. In DNA, the CDR3 is TGTGCCAGCAGTTACTCGACAGGGCTACGTTCACCCCTCCACTTT. The chain combines TRBV6-5 with TRBJ1-6, with TRBD1 matching 7 bases. Losses at the gene ends were 0 bases for V and 9 bases for J; bases not matched to a gene: 5. This CDR3 is 15 amino acids long. The germline V gene encodes CDR1 MNHEY and CDR2 SVGAGI.